This TCR beta chain originates from a study of vaccination and CD4 T cells after COVID-19. For the study at large: Cellular stimulation was performed using overlapping spike peptides derived from SARS-CoV-2, HCoV-NL63, HCoV-OC43 and HCoV-229E. General study results and limits: It was found that, in convalescent patients, 304 of 307 vaccine-specific clones were spike mono-reactive.

Treatment: approximately 11-day PBMC culture with coronavirus spike peptide pools or control peptides (ViraFEST assay). Wells that each held approximately 2.1 million PBMCs were cultured with roughly 9.8 IU/ml IL-2 and approximately 10 ug/ml peptide pools. This CDR3 comprises 14 residues. V lost 7 bases to trimming and J lost 1 base; unmatched junction nucleotides: 6. Worth noting for this clonotype: Antigen unknown.

Sequenced with the Oncomine TCR Beta short-read assay was DNA taken from cultured CD4+ T cells. TCRdb fed the PCR reads into MiXCR, producing one record per CDR3 protein. The repertoire consists of some 8,000 distinct CDR3 sequences, with 61% occurring once and the leading ten covering less than 40%. The sequenced material came from CD4+ T cells from blood, cultured in vitro. The clonotype was recovered from a human donor who had recovered from COVID-19. The J gene is TRBJ1-1, the V gene TRBV12-3 or TRBV12-4, with 7 positions matching TRBD1. CDR3: CASTRKGANTEAFF. The CDR3 bases are TGTGCCAGCACGAGAAAGGGGGCGAACACTGAAGCTTTCTTT.